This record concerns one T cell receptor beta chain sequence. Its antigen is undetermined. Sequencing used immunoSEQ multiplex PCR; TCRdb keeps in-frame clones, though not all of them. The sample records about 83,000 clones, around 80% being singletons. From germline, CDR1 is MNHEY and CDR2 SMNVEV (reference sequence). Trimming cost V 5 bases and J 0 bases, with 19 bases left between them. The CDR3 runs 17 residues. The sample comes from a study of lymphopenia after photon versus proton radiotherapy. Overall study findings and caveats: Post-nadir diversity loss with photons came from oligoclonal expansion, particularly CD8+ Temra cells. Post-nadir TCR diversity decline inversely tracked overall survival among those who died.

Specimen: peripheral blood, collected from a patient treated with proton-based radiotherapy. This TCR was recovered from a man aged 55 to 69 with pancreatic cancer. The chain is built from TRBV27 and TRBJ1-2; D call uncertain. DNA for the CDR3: TGTGCCAGCAGTCCCGTGACCGTTACTCGGGCTAACTATGGCTACACCTTC. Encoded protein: CASSPVTVTRANYGYTF.